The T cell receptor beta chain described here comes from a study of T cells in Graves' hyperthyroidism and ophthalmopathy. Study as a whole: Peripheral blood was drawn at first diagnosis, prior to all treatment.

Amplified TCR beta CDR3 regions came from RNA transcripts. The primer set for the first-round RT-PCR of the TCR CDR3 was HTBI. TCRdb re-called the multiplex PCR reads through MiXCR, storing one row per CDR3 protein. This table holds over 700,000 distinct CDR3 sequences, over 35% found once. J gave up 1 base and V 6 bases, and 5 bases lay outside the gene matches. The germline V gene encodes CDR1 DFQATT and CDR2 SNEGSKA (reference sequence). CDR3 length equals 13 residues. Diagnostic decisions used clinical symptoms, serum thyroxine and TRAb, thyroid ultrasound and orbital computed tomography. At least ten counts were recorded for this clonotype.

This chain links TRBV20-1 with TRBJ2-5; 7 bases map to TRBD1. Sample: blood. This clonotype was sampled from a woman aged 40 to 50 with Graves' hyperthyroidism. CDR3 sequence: CSAQGQSQETQYF. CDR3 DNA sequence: TGCAGTGCCCAGGGACAGAGCCAAGAGACCCAGTACTTC.